These 6 T cell receptor beta chains originate from one sample sequenced in a study of blood T cell repertoires in COVID-19. The assay was immunoSEQ multiplex PCR, and TCRdb's table has in-frame clones only and misses some. Among 250,000 to 300,000 clones listed, under 90% were seen once. The sequenced material came from peripheral blood. Receptors were obtained from a woman in her sixties with active or convalescent COVID-19.

The chain couples TRBV27 to TRBJ1-5, with unresolved D. The V gene lost 3 bases and the J gene lost 3 bases, with 6 bases spanning the gap. The CDR3 covers 13 residues. CDR1 is MNHEY, CDR2 SMNVEV, per germline (reference sequence). The CDR3 DNA sequence: TGTGCCAGCAGTTTGGTGGCCAATCAGCCCCAGCATTTT. It yields the protein CASSLVANQPQHF.

The rearrangement uses TRBV5-8 and TRBJ1-4, with 7 nucleotides matching TRBD1. CDR3 length equals 15 residues. Germline V CDR1 and CDR2: SGHTS, YDEGEE. Unmatched junction bases numbered 5, after V lost 3 bases and J lost 3 bases. The CDR3: CASSSYRGANEKLFF. In DNA form, the CDR3 reads TGTGCCAGCAGCTCGTACAGGGGAGCTAATGAAAAACTGTTTTTT. Combining the CDR3 with reference TRBV5-8 and TRBJ1-4 gives the whole variable domain EAGVTQSPTHLIKTRGQQATLRCSPISGHTSVYWYQQALGLGLQFLLWYDEGEERNRGNFPPRFSGRQFPNYSSELNVNALELEDSALYLCASSSYRGANEKLFFGSGTQLSVL.

This clone is a singleton in its sample. CDR3 residues: CASSLAPTSGGYGNIQYF. The CDR3 coding sequence is TGTGCCAGCAGCTTAGCTCCGACTAGCGGGGGGTACGGAAACATTCAGTACTTC. This rearrangement joins TRBV7-3 to TRBJ2-4; TRBD2 agrees at 13 bases. With 2 bases clipped from V and 6 bases from J, the junction kept 10 bases outside the gene matches. The CDR3 contains 18 residues. Germline V gives CDR1 SGHTA, CDR2 FQGTGA. The variable domain in full, with the rest retrieved from reference TRBV7-3 and TRBJ2-4, is GAGVSQTPSNKVTEKGKYVELRCDPISGHTALYWYRQSLGQGPEFLIYFQGTGAADDSGLPNDRFFAVRPEGSVSTLKIQRTERGDSAVYLCASSLAPTSGGYGNIQYFGAGTRLSVL.

This clone appeared a single time. The chain employs TRBV9 and TRBJ2-5; a possible D gene is TRBD2 (5 bases). The CDR3 has 13 amino acids. CDR1 is SGDLS and CDR2 is YYNGEE in the germline V gene. Trimming pared 4 bases from V and 3 bases from J, leaving 10 bases between. As DNA, the CDR3 is TGTGCCAGCAGCCCGAGGGCAGAAGAGACCCAGTACTTC. Residues: CASSPRAEETQYF.

V and J are TRBV2 and TRBJ2-3, with D possibly matching TRBD1 (5 bases). This CDR3 contains 16 residues. V was shortened by 1 base and J by 1 base, with 12 bases between the two germline ends. Per the germline V gene, CDR1 is SNHLY and CDR2 is FYNNEI. The CDR3 sequence is CASSEGGGGRTDTQYF. CDR3 sequence (DNA): TGTGCCAGCAGTGAAGGGGGCGGCGGCCGCACAGATACGCAGTATTTT.

The V call is TRBV18, the J call TRBJ1-2; D is possibly TRBD1 (5 bases). From germline, CDR1 is KGHSH and CDR2 LQKENI. The CDR3 spans 16 residues. V was trimmed by 4 bases and J by 0 bases, leaving 15 bases between them. The CDR3 here is CASSLDRQPSNYGYTF. In nucleotides, the CDR3 is TGTGCCAGCTCACTAGATAGACAGCCTTCTAACTATGGCTACACCTTC.